The 15 T cell receptor beta chains below come from one sample, sequenced in a study of T cell clones after liver transplantation. Repertoires were generated with immunoSEQ multiplex PCR, while TCRdb's copy carries only in-frame clones and drops some. The sample holds around 70,000 clones, about 92% seen once. Sequences were derived from CD4+ T cells from blood, sampled less than 28 months after liver transplant. The receptors here all came from a human patient who received a liver transplant. Some T cells could come from the graft donor.

The V call is TRBV5-4, the J call TRBJ1-5, with TRBD1 identical over 10 bases. From germline, CDR1 is SGHNT and CDR2 YYREEE (reference sequence). The CDR3 has 16 amino acids. V shed 0 bases and J 4 bases; nucleotides not matched to a gene: 4. The DNA of the CDR3 is TGTGCCAGCAGCTTGGGGACAGGGGGAAAAAATCAGCCCCAGCATTTT. Translation gives CASSLGTGGKNQPQHF.

The chain combines TRBV5-4 with TRBJ2-1; possibly TRBD2 for D (7 bases). Germline loops: CDR1 SGHNT, CDR2 YYREEE (reference sequence). There are 14 residues in the CDR3. The V gene lost 4 bases and the J gene lost 9 bases, with 17 bases spanning the gap. CDR3 region: CASSRGGPAAEQFF. In DNA, the CDR3 is TGTGCCAGCAGCAGGGGGGGGCCGGCGGCTGAGCAGTTCTTC.

The chain has TRBV6-1 and TRBJ2-1; TRBD1 is a possible D gene (6 bases). Germline V gene lookup returns CDR1 MNHNS and CDR2 SASEGT. V was trimmed by 7 bases and J by 4 bases, leaving 11 bases between them. The CDR3 loop spans 13 amino acids. The chain's CDR3 is CASKTGGYNEQFF. CDR3 sequence (DNA): TGTGCCAGCAAGACAGGAGGTTACAATGAGCAGTTCTTC.

The chain employs TRBV5-8 and TRBJ1-4, with 9 positions matching TRBD1. J lost 10 bases, V lost 3 bases, and 7 bases had no gene match. Germline V gene lookup returns CDR1 SGHTS and CDR2 YDEGEE. The CDR3 is 14 amino acids. CDR3: CASSSGTGFGKLFF. CDR3 in DNA: TGTGCCAGCAGCTCCGGGACAGGGTTTGGAAAACTGTTTTTT.

J is TRBJ2-3 and V is TRBV5-1, with D tentatively TRBD1 (6 bases). The CDR3 runs 15 residues. Germline V gene lookup returns CDR1 SGHRS and CDR2 YFSETQ. V was shortened by 2 bases and J by 4 bases, with 14 bases between the two germline ends. DNA of the CDR3: TGCGCCAGCAGCTTCCGGGACATACTATCAGATACGCAGTATTTT. Translation: CASSFRDILSDTQYF.

This chain connects TRBV2 to TRBJ2-4; TRBD2 agrees at 10 bases. Germline-derived CDR1 and CDR2 are SNHLY and FYNNEI. The V gene end was trimmed by 0 bases and the J gene end by 0 bases; junction bases not matched to a gene: 11. The CDR3 consists of 20 residues. This chain's CDR3 is CASSEALWLAGALAKNIQYF. CDR3 coding DNA: TGTGCCAGCAGTGAAGCGCTATGGCTAGCGGGAGCCTTAGCCAAAAACATTCAGTACTTC.

The rearrangement links TRBV30 to TRBJ2-2, with D unclear. Deletions cut 8 bases from V and 7 bases from J, with 8 bases between. This CDR3 has 10 residues. Germline values: CDR1 GTSNPN, CDR2 SVGIG (reference sequence). The CDR3 coding sequence is TGTGCCCTCTGGGTCGGGGAGCTGTTTTTT. This translates into CALWVGELFF.

This chain connects TRBV9 to TRBJ2-7; 13 bases are shared with TRBD2. V dropped 3 bases and J dropped 5; count of bases not matched to a gene: 5. Germline-derived CDR1 and CDR2 are SGDLS and YYNGEE. The CDR3 totals 15 residues. The CDR3 nucleotides read TGTGCCAGCAGCGCGAGGACTAGCGGGAGCCACGAGCAGTACTTC. The encoded protein is CASSARTSGSHEQYF.

The chain uses TRBV5-4 and TRBJ2-2; D tentatively fits TRBD1 or TRBD2 (5 bases each). V was trimmed by 3 bases and J by 1 base, leaving 10 bases between them. The CDR3 is 15 amino acids. Germline CDR1 SGHNT, CDR2 YYREEE (reference sequence). The CDR3 DNA is TGTGCCAGCAGCTCCGGGACGTGGAACACCGGGGAGCTGTTTTTT. Protein: CASSSGTWNTGELFF.

The gene calls are TRBV6-5 and TRBJ2-5; perhaps D is TRBD1 or TRBD2 (5 bases each). The CDR3 loop spans 13 amino acids. Germline lookup yields CDR1 MNHEY and CDR2 SVGAGI. With 4 bases removed from V and 6 bases from J, the gap between germline ends came to 12 bases. In DNA, the CDR3 is TGTGCCAGCAGTTCGGGGCTGGCGAAGACCCAGTACTTC. The encoded protein is CASSSGLAKTQYF.

The chain couples TRBV18 to TRBJ2-3; no definite D call. Trimming pared 3 bases from V and 0 bases from J, leaving 10 bases between. This CDR3 contains 15 residues. Germline CDR1 KGHSH, CDR2 LQKENI. The CDR3 loop reads CASSPTSSSTDTQYF. CDR3 nucleotide sequence: TGTGCCAGCTCACCGACATCCAGTAGCACAGATACGCAGTATTTT.

This sequence joins TRBV7-2 and TRBJ1-1, with 7 positions matching TRBD1. The germline V gene has CDR1 SGHTA and CDR2 FQGNSA. The CDR3 runs to 14 residues. The trim removed 5 bases at V and 0 bases at J, leaving 3 bases unmatched. The CDR3 DNA follows: TGTGCCAGCAGCCGAGACAGGGTGAACACTGAAGCTTTCTTT. Its translation is CASSRDRVNTEAFF.

The rearrangement joins TRBV7-9 to TRBJ2-2, with D possibly matching TRBD1 (5 bases). Germline values: CDR1 SEHNR, CDR2 FQNEAQ (reference sequence). There are 16 residues in the CDR3. V lost 1 base and J 7 bases, leaving 16 bases between the germline ends. The CDR3 DNA follows: TGTGCCAGCAGCTTAGGGGGCCAGCGTGGCGGCGGGGAGCTGTTTTTT. It codes for CASSLGGQRGGGELFF.

The chain recombines TRBV7-8 with TRBJ2-7; 11 nucleotides agree with TRBD2. The germline V gene encodes CDR1 SGHVS and CDR2 FQNEAQ. This CDR3 region has 15 residues. Trimming at V came to 4 bases and at J to 6 bases, leaving 8 bases not matched to a gene. The CDR3 region has the DNA TGTGCCAGCAGCTCCCCCCCCGGGACTAGCGGCGAGCAGTACTTC. It encodes CASSSPPGTSGEQYF.

The chain is built from TRBV4-1 and TRBJ1-5; 8 bases match TRBD1. Germline V gene lookup returns CDR1 MGHRA and CDR2 YSYEKL. The CDR3 loop spans 15 amino acids. Germline trimming cut 1 base from V and 7 bases from J; bases unmatched to any gene: 6. The CDR3 nucleotides read TGCGCCAGCAGCCAAGCGGACAGGGAGTACCAGCCCCAGCATTTT. It codes for CASSQADREYQPQHF.